The clone carrying this TCR beta chain was found many times. Its antigen is as yet unknown. TCR cDNA was made by 5'RACE template switching, adding a universal primer site and UMIs. TCRdb itself ran the 5' RACE reads through MiXCR, one entry per CDR3 protein. Of about 330,000 distinct CDR3 sequences listed, over 4% are singletons. The data are from a study of T cells after yellow fever vaccination. Study results and limitations: Once the booster was given, most primary-vaccination clones reappeared, at around 95% for CD4 and roughly 86% for CD8.

The TCR sequence derives from a man between 18 and 29 years old who received the YFV17D yellow fever vaccine. The material was PBMCs, obtained 5 days after the yellow fever booster vaccination.

The CDR3 sequence: CASSFSGIGETQYF. DNA for the CDR3: TGTGCCAGCAGCTTTTCCGGGATTGGGGAGACCCAGTACTTC. This chain connects TRBV7-2 to TRBJ2-5; a possible D gene is TRBD2 (5 bases). The CDR3 has 14 amino acids. Trimming removed 3 bases from V and 5 bases from J, with 13 bases in between. Germline CDR1 is SGHTA and CDR2 is FQGNSA.